This TCR beta chain stems from a study of T cell changes during pregnancy in multiple sclerosis. TCRdb's table, derived via immunoSEQ multiplex PCR, lists solely in-frame clones and lacks some. The table has over 55,000 clones, nearly 90% seen once; the top ten hold 2% to 3%. Trimming stripped 3 bases from V and 1 base from J, with 18 bases between. Germline-derived CDR1 and CDR2 are SNHLY and FYNNEI. The CDR3 has 18 amino acids. The TCR sequence derives from a female donor with multiple sclerosis, enrolled in a pregnancy study. The specimen comprised peripheral blood, sampled in the first trimester of pregnancy. The V call is TRBV2, the J call TRBJ2-2; a weak D match, TRBD1 (6 bases). CDR3 nucleotides: TGTGCCAGCAGTGATTCAGGGGTCACCATTTTGAACACCGGGGAGCTGTTTTTT. Amino acids: CASSDSGVTILNTGELFF.